These 5 T cell receptor beta chains were all obtained from the same sample, sequenced in a study of early T cells in non-severe SARS-CoV-2 infection. TCRdb reprocessed the 5' RACE reads via MiXCR and lists one record per CDR3 protein. Of 25,000 to 35,000 distinct CDR3 sequences listed, roughly 5.7% are singletons. Source material: whole blood. The receptors shown here come from an adult who was a healthcare worker with PCR-confirmed SARS-CoV-2 infection or an uninfected control (not recorded which).

This clonotype was found many times. In nucleotides, the CDR3 is TGTGCCAGCAGTAAAGGACAGGGGATGGGCAATGAGCAGTTCTTC. It specifies CASSKGQGMGNEQFF. The V gene is TRBV12-3 or TRBV12-4, the J gene TRBJ2-1; 9 bases line up with TRBD1. Trimming at V came to 5 bases and at J to 6 bases, leaving 8 bases not matched to a gene. The CDR3 length is 15 residues.

This clonotype has only a few counts. This chain links TRBV27 with TRBJ2-1, with D tentatively TRBD1 (6 bases). V was shortened by 4 bases and J by 9 bases, with 16 bases between the two germline ends. Germline CDR1 and CDR2: MNHEY and SMNVEV (reference sequence). The CDR3 consists of 14 residues. CDR3 DNA sequence: TGTGCCAGCAGTTCCCCCTCCGACAGGATTGAGCAGTTCTTC. Its translation is CASSSPSDRIEQFF.

This clonotype was found many times. The rearrangement links TRBV12-3 or TRBV12-4 to TRBJ1-3; TRBD1 might be the D (6 bases). The CDR3 runs to 13 residues. V shed 8 bases and J shed 4 bases, with 12 bases lying between them. The CDR3 DNA reads TGTGCCAGCGGTAGGGGGGCCGGAAACACCATATATTTT. This sequence encodes CASGRGAGNTIYF.

This clonotype has only a few counts. The chain employs TRBV28 and TRBJ1-4, with D possibly being TRBD1 (6 bases). The CDR3 length is 14 residues. Germline CDR1 MDHEN, CDR2 SYDVKM. The V and J ends lost 3 bases and 2 bases respectively, with 7 bases between them. In DNA, the CDR3 is TGTGCCAGCAGTTTCCAGGGGACTAATGAAAAACTGTTTTTT. Encoded protein: CASSFQGTNEKLFF. Combining the CDR3 with reference TRBV28 and TRBJ1-4 gives the whole variable domain DVKVTQSSRYLVKRTGEKVFLECVQDMDHENMFWYRQDPGLGLRLIYFSYDVKMKEKGDIPEGYSVSREKKERFSLILESASTNQTSMYLCASSFQGTNEKLFFGSGTQLSVL.

The CDR3 protein is CASSLENSYNEQFF. CDR3 DNA: TGCGCCAGCAGCTTGGAAAACTCCTACAATGAGCAGTTCTTC. This chain links TRBV5-1 with TRBJ2-1; D ambiguous. V lost 0 bases to trimming and J lost 0 bases, with 4 bases between them. The CDR3 is 14 amino acids. Germline loops: CDR1 SGHRS, CDR2 YFSETQ.